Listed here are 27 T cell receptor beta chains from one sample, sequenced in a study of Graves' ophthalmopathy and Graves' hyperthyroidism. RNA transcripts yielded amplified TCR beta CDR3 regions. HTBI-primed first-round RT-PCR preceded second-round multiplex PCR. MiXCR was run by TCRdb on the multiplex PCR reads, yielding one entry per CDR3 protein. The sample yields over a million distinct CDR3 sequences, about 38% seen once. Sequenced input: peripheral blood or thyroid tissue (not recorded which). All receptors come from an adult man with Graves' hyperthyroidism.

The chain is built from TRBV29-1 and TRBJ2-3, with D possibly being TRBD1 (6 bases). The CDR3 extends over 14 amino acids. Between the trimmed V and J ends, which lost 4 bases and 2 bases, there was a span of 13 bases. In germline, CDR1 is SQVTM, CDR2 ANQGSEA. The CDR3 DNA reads TGCAGCGTTGGGGGCAGGGGAGTCACAGATACGCAGTATTTT. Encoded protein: CSVGGRGVTDTQYF.

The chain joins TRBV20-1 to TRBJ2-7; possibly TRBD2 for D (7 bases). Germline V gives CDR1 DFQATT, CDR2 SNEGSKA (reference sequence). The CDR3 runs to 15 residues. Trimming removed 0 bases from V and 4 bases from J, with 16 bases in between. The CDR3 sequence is CSARDLGGGLYEQYF. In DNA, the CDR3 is TGCAGTGCTAGAGATCTAGGGGGGGGCCTTTACGAGCAGTACTTC.

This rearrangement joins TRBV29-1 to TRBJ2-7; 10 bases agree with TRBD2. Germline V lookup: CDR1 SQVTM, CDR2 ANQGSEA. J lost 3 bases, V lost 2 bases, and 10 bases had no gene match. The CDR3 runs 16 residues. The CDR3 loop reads CSVEWASGGRDYEQYF. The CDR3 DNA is TGCAGCGTTGAATGGGCTAGCGGGGGTCGGGACTACGAGCAGTACTTC.

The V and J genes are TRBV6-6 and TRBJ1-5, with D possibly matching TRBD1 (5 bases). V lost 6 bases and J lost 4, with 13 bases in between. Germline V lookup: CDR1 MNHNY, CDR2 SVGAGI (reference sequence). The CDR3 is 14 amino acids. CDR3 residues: CASRPPGGNQPQHF. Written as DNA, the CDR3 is TGTGCCAGCAGGCCCCCCGGGGGTAATCAGCCCCAGCATTTT.

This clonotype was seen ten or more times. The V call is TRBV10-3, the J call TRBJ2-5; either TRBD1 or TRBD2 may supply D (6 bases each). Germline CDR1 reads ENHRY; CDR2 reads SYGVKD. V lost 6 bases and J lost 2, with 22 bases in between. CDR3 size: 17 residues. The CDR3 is CAISRDISGGLQETQYF. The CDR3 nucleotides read TGTGCCATCAGCCGGGACATCTCTGGGGGGCTACAAGAGACCCAGTACTTC.

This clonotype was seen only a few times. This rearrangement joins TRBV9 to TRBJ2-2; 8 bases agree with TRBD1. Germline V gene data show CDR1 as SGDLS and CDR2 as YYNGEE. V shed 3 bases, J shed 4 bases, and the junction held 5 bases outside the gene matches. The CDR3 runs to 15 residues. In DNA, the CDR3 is TGTGCCAGCAGCGCCGTGGACAGGGCCACCGGGGAGCTGTTTTTT. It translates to CASSAVDRATGELFF.

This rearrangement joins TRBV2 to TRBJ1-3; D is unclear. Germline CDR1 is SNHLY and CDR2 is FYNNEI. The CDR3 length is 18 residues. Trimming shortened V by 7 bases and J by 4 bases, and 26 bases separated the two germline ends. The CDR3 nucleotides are TGTGCCAGCAAAGGTCCCAGGAGAACTAGTCCGGCAGGAAACACCATATATTTT. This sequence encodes CASKGPRRTSPAGNTIYF.

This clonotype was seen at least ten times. The CDR3 here is CASSPLQGIDGYTF. In DNA form, the CDR3 reads TGTGCCAGCAGCCCCTTACAGGGGATAGATGGCTACACCTTC. The V gene is TRBV7-2, the J gene TRBJ1-2; 7 bases are a match to TRBD1. The germline V gene encodes CDR1 SGHTA and CDR2 FQGNSA. CDR3 length: 14 residues. The ends lost 5 bases at V and 6 bases at J; junction bases unmatched: 9.

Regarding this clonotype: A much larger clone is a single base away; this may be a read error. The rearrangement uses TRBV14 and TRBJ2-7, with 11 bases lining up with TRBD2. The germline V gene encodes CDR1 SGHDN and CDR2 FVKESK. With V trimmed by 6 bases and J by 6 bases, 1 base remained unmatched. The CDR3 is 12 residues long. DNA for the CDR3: TGTGCCAGCAGAACTAGCGGGGGCGAGCAGTACTTC. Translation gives CASRTSGGEQYF. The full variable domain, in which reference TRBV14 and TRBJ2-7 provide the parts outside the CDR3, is EAGVTQFPSHSVIEKGQTVTLRCDPISGHDNLYWYRRVMGKEIKFLLHFVKESKQDESGMPNNRFLAERTGGTYSTLKVQPAELEDSGVYFCASRTSGGEQYFGPGTRLTVT.

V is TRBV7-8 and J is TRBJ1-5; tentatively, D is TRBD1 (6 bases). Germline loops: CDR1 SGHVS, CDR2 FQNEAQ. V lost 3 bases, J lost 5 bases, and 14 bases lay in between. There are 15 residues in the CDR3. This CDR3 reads CASSFRGPKYQPQHF. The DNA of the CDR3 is TGTGCCAGCAGCTTCAGGGGCCCAAAATATCAGCCCCAGCATTTT.

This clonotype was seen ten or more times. The CDR3, as DNA: TGTGCCAGCAGCTTCAAAAGCGGACAAGAGACCCAGTACTTC. Amino acid sequence: CASSFKSGQETQYF. The chain recombines TRBV7-9 with TRBJ2-5; maybe TRBD2 (5 bases). The CDR3 totals 14 residues. Germline CDR1 SEHNR, CDR2 FQNEAQ (reference sequence). Trimming left V 3 bases short and J 2 bases short, with 10 bases between.

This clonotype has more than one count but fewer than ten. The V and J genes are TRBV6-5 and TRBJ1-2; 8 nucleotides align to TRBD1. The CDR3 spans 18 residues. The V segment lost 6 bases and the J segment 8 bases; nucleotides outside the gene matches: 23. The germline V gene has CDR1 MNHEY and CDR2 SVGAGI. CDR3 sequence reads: CASRTSDRVASKGGGYTF. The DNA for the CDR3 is TGTGCCAGCAGAACCTCGGACAGGGTAGCTTCAAAAGGGGGGGGCTACACCTTC.

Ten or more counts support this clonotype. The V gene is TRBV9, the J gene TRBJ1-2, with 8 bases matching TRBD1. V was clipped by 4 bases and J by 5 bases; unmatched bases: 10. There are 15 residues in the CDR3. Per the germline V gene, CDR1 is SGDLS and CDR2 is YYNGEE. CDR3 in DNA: TGTGCCAGCAGCCCCCGGACAGGGAGAAGATATGGCTACACCTTC. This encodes CASSPRTGRRYGYTF.

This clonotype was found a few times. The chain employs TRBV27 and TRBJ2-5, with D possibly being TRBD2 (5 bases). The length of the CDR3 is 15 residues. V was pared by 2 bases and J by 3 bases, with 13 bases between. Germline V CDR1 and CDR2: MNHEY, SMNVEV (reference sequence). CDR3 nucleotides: TGTGCCAGCAGTTTACACCGAGCGGCCAAAGAGACCCAGTACTTC. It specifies CASSLHRAAKETQYF.

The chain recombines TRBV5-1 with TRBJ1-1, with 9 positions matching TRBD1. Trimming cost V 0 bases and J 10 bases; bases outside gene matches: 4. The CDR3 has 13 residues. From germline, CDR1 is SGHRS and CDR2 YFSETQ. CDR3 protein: CASSLEQGAGAFF. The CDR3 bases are TGCGCCAGCAGCTTGGAACAGGGGGCGGGAGCTTTCTTT.

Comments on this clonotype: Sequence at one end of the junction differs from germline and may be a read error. The CDR3 here is CASGLVRSGDGYTGAFF. The CDR3 nucleotides read TGTGCTAGTGGTTTGGTACGATCCGGGGATGGGTACACTGGAGCTTTCTTT. This chain joins TRBV9 and TRBJ1-1; D gene unclear. Germline V gene sequence: CDR1 SGDLS, CDR2 YYNGEE. There are 17 residues in the CDR3.

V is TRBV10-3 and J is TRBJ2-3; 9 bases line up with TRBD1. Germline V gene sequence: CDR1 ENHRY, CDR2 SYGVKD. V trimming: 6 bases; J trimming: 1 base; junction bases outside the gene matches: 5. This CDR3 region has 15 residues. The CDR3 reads CAISIRDRGTDTQYF. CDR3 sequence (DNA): TGTGCCATCAGCATCCGGGACAGGGGCACAGATACGCAGTATTTT.

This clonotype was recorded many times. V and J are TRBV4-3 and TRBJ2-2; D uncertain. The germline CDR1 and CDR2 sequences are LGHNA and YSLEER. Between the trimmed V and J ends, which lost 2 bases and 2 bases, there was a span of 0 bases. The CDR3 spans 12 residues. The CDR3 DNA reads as TGCGCCAGCAGCCAAAACACCGGGGAGCTGTTTTTT. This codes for CASSQNTGELFF.

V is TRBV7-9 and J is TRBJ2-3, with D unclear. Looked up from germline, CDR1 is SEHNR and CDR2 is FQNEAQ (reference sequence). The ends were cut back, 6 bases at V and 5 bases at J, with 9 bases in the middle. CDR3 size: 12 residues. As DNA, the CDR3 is TGTGCCAGCAGTTTACACGGAGATACGCAGTATTTT. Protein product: CASSLHGDTQYF.

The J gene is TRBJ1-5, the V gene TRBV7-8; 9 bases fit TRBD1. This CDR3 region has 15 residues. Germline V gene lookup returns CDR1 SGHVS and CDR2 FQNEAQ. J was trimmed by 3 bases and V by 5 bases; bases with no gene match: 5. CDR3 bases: TGTGCCAGCAGCCCGTACAGGGGGCACAATCAGCCCCAGCATTTT. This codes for CASSPYRGHNQPQHF.

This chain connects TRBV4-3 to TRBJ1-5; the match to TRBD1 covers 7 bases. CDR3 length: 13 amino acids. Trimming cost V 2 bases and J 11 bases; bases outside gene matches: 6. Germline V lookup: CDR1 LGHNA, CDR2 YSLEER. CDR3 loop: CASSQFAGGAQHF. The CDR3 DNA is TGCGCCAGCAGCCAATTCGCAGGGGGGGCCCAGCATTTT.

This chain's CDR3 is CASSLGAGGDKQYF. The CDR3 DNA is TGTGCCAGCAGCTTAGGGGCCGGGGGCGATAAGCAGTACTTC. The chain recombines TRBV11-3 with TRBJ2-7; D may correspond to TRBD1 or TRBD2 (6 bases each). This CDR3 is built from 14 residues. Germline V gene sequence: CDR1 SGHNT, CDR2 YENEEA. Deletions cut 1 base from V and 8 bases from J, with 15 bases between.

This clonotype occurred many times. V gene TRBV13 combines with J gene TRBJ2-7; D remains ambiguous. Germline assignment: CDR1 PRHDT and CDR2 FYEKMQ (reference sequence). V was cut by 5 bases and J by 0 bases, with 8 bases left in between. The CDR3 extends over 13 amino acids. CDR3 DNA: TGTGCCAGCAGCCGATACAGCTCCTACGAGCAGTACTTC. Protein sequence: CASSRYSSYEQYF.

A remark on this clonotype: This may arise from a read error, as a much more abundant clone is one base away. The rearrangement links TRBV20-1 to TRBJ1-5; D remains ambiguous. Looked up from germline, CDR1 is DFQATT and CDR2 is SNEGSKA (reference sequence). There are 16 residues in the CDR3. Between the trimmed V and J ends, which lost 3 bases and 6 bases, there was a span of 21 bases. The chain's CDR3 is CSASPRGLGFGQPQHF. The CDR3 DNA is TGCAGTGCTAGTCCCAGAGGTCTCGGCTTTGGTCAGCCCCAGCATTTT.

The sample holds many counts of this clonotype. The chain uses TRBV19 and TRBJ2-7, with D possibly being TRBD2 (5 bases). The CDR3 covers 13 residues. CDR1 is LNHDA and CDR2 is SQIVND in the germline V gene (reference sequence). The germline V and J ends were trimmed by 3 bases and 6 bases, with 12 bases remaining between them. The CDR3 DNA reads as TGTGCCAGTAGTATCCGGGATATCACCGAGCAGTACTTC. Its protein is CASSIRDITEQYF.

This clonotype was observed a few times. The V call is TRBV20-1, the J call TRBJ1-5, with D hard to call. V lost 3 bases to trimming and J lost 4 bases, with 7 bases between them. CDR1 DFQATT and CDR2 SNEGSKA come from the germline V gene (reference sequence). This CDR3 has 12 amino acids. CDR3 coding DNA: TGCAGTGCTAGTCGAGAGAATCAGCCCCAGCATTTT. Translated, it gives CSASRENQPQHF.

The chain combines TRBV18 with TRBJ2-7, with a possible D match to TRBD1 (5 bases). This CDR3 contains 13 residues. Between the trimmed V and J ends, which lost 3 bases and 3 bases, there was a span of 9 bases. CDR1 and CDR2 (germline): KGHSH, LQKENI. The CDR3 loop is CASSPRRDYEQYF. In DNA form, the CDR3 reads TGTGCCAGCTCACCCCGCAGGGACTACGAGCAGTACTTC.